This T cell receptor (beta chain) was identified in a study of blood T cell repertoires in COVID-19 (dated by TCRdb to the early 2020s). With respect to the entire study: Collaborator samples came from the United States, Italy and Spain and covered acute and convalescent phases of COVID-19. The repertoires were released in a freely available public database meant as a resource for research on the immune response to SARS-CoV-2. Deeply sampled blood TCRbeta repertoires from subjects exposed to, actively infected with, or recovered from COVID-19 were included in the dataset. The prospective study material was composed of cDNA or gDNA derived from T cells, B-cell-depleted T cells, or PBMCs. The sample metadata nearly always contained a de-identified subject ID, COVID-19 status, age in years and sex. The samples were drawn from the first 160 participants of the ongoing ImmuneRACE study and from 1,254 subjects provided by 6 global collaborators. Where HLA class I and class II types were available, the types were taken from metadata supplied by the sample provider, not from assay-based typing.

At the junction V is shortened by 0 bases and J by 7 bases, with 15 bases in between. The CDR3 goes from the cysteine to the phenylalanine over 15 residues. The kept DNA is CDR3 alone, 45 bases in frame from the first base. From a lookup of the germline V gene, CDR1 and CDR2 are MNHEY and SVGAGI. Study-level results and caveats: The amount of clinical and demographic metadata varied by source and participant and was provided uncurated.

Each collaborating institution followed its own protocols to collect whole blood in K2EDTA tubes. For TCRbeta analysis, collaborator samples were shipped as frozen whole blood, as isolated PBMCs, or as DNA extracted from either sample type. On this clone itself: There is no known antigen for this receptor. No much larger clone is present one base from it, and per-base qualities are unavailable.

The immunoSEQ Assay, a bias-controlled multiplex PCR, was used to amplify TCRbeta CDR3 regions from genomic DNA. The authors' pipeline ran thus. Within the assay, amplification of reference gene primers was used to estimate how many nucleated cells each sample contained. To quantify the absolute abundance of each unique TCRbeta CDR3 rearrangement, sequence reads were collapsed and filtered. For each sample, productive Simpson clonality was calculated by taking the square root of Simpson's diversity index across productive rearrangements. The source is immuneACCESS, and TCRdb retained only in-frame sequences with V and J called. Part of the clones is not carried over; for the studies checked, unresolved V genes explain less than half of this, and the remainder is unexplained. The V and J calls and the clone size are those of that table, but D and trimming were determined from the DNA. Present in this sample are about 57,000 clones, about 91% of which were seen just once. The ten most abundant clones make up over 2% of the sample.

The sample consisted of peripheral blood. This TCR was sampled from a man in his 60s with acute or convalescent COVID-19. This sequence uses TRBV6-5 and TRBJ1-2, with the D gene uncertain. The CDR3 here reads CASSYSGRWLGGYTF. The nucleotide sequence reads as follows: TGTGCCAGCAGTTACTCGGGGAGGTGGCTGGGTGGCTACACCTTC.